This T cell receptor (beta chain) was sequenced during a study of blood T cell repertoires in COVID-19. The wider study: Acute and convalescent COVID-19 specimens originated in the United States, Italy and Spain. PBMCs, B-cell-depleted T cells, or T cells provided the cDNA or gDNA that made up the material.

Participant ages covered roughly 18 to 90 years across 24 US areas. The authors' processing: Estimation of nucleated cell counts relied on the amplification of reference gene primers. Clones were sequenced by immunoSEQ multiplex PCR, and TCRdb holds only the in-frame ones, with some missing. V and J calls and clone size come straight from that table; D and trimming were deduced from the DNA. The profile shows some 340,000 clones, over 75% of them singletons. The ends were cut back, 5 bases at V and 2 bases at J, with 12 bases in the middle. Germline V lookup: CDR1 SGHTA, CDR2 FQGNSA. There are 14 residues in the CDR3.

The genes are TRBV7-2 and TRBJ1-2; tentative D call: TRBD1 (5 bases). The sample was PBMCs or T cells enriched from blood (not recorded which). The origin of this receptor is a woman in her 30s who had recovered from COVID-19. DNA for the CDR3: TGTGCCAGCAGCCCAGCGGGGGGGAACTATGGCTACACCTTC. It is translated as CASSPAGGNYGYTF.